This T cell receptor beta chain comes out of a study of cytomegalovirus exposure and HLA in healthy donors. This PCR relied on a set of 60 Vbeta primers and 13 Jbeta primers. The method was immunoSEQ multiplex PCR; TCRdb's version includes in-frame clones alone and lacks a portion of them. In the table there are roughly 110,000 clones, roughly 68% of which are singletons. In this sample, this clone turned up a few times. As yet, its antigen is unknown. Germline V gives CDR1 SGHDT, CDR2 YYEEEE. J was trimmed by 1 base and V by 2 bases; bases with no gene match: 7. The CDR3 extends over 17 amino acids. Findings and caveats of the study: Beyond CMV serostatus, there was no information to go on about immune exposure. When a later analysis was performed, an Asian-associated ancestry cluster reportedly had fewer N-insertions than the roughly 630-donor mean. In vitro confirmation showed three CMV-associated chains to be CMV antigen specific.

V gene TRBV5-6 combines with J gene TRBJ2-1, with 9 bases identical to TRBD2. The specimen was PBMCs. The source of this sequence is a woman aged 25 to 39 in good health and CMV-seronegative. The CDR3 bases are TGTGCCAGCAGCTTCCTACTAGCGGGCGAATCCTACAATGAGCAGTTCTTC. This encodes CASSFLLAGESYNEQFF.